One and the same sample provided the 3 T cell receptor beta chains below, sequenced in a study of cytomegalovirus exposure and HLA in healthy donors. Sequenced by immunoSEQ multiplex PCR; TCRdb stores in-frame clones only, minus some. The table records more than 130,000 clones, about 90% of them present only once. The sequenced sample consisted of PBMCs. The receptors originated from a woman aged 18-35 years in good health and CMV-seropositive.

The chain carries TRBV19 and TRBJ2-7; D is unclear. V was pared by 2 bases and J by 2 bases, with 7 bases between. The CDR3 covers 13 residues. The germline CDR1 and CDR2 sequences are LNHDA and SQIVND (reference sequence). The CDR3 spells CASSIQATYEQYF. The CDR3 DNA reads TGTGCCAGTAGTATACAGGCGACCTACGAGCAGTACTTC.

The rearrangement links TRBV6-5 to TRBJ1-1, with a weak D call TRBD1 (5 bases). The CDR3 length is 15 residues. Between the trimmed V and J ends, which lost 0 bases and 3 bases, there was a span of 11 bases. Germline values: CDR1 MNHEY, CDR2 SVGAGI. CDR3 sequence: CASSYSGRADTEAFF. Here the CDR3 DNA reads TGTGCCAGCAGTTACTCGGGCAGGGCGGACACTGAAGCTTTCTTT.

This chain joins TRBV27 and TRBJ2-7; D is possibly TRBD2 (6 bases). CDR1 is MNHEY and CDR2 is SMNVEV in the germline V gene (reference sequence). The CDR3 has 15 amino acids. The V end was cut by 3 bases, the J end by 6 bases, with 18 bases between. CDR3 amino acids: CASSLDVEGRSEQYF. Written as DNA, the CDR3 is TGTGCCAGCAGTTTGGACGTGGAGGGAAGGAGCGAGCAGTACTTC.